These 6 T cell receptor beta chains were sequenced from one sample in a study of blood T cell repertoires in COVID-19. The data were produced by immunoSEQ multiplex PCR, yet TCRdb's version contains in-frame clones alone and is incomplete. The sample records about 170,000 clones, roughly 81% being singletons. Sequenced: peripheral blood. The receptors derive from an elderly woman with COVID-19, enrolled during active disease.

A note on this clone: The limits of the CDR3 on the DNA are not certain, so only TCRdb's listed CDR3 is given. J is TRBJ1-6 and V is TRBV6-2 or TRBV6-3; the DNA was not compared with TRBD1, the D call given in the table. The CDR3 extends over 14 residues, inclusive of both ends. Germline CDR1 and CDR2: MNHEY and SVGEGT. The CDR3 loop reads CASSYSFGTGAPHF.

The chain recombines TRBV9 with TRBJ2-7; TRBD1 matches at 9 bases. Germline values: CDR1 SGDLS, CDR2 YYNGEE. V lost 3 bases, J lost 6 bases, and 4 bases stayed unmatched. This CDR3 has 13 residues. CDR3 sequence reads: CASSAGTGTEQYF. The CDR3, as DNA: TGTGCCAGCAGCGCCGGGACAGGGACCGAGCAGTACTTC.

The gene calls are TRBV6-2 or TRBV6-3 and TRBJ2-7, with 12 positions matching TRBD1. The CDR3 loop spans 16 amino acids. V lost 0 bases to trimming and J lost 3 bases; unmatched junction nucleotides: 3. The germline gives CDR1 MNHEY, CDR2 SVGEGT. CDR3 sequence reads: CASSYSGDRGLYEQYF. CDR3 nucleotide sequence: TGTGCCAGCAGTTACTCGGGGGACAGGGGGCTCTACGAGCAGTACTTC.

The chain recombines TRBV7-2 with TRBJ2-5; D unclear. The CDR3 totals 13 residues. Germline assignment: CDR1 SGHTA and CDR2 FQGNSA. Trimming pared 3 bases from V and 1 base from J, leaving 6 bases between. The CDR3, as DNA: TGTGCCAGCAGCTTTGGCGGCCAAGAGACCCAGTACTTC. This translates into CASSFGGQETQYF.

The chain is built from TRBV18 and TRBJ1-2, with D perhaps matching TRBD1 (5 bases). Germline V gene data show CDR1 as KGHSH and CDR2 as LQKENI. This CDR3 contains 15 residues. The V end lost 0 bases, the J end lost 8 bases, and 16 bases lay between the germline ends. CDR3 sequence reads: CASSPPQGKLRGYTF. The CDR3 DNA reads as TGTGCCAGCTCACCACCGCAGGGTAAACTGCGCGGCTACACCTTC.

The chain joins TRBV5-8 to TRBJ1-4, with TRBD1 matching over 9 bases. This CDR3 is 15 amino acids long. Germline V lookup: CDR1 SGHTS, CDR2 YDEGEE. The trim removed 5 bases at V and 7 bases at J, leaving 9 bases unmatched. Here the CDR3 DNA reads TGTGCCAGCAGGGGACAGGGAATGTCGGGTGAAAAACTGTTTTTT. This sequence encodes CASRGQGMSGEKLFF.